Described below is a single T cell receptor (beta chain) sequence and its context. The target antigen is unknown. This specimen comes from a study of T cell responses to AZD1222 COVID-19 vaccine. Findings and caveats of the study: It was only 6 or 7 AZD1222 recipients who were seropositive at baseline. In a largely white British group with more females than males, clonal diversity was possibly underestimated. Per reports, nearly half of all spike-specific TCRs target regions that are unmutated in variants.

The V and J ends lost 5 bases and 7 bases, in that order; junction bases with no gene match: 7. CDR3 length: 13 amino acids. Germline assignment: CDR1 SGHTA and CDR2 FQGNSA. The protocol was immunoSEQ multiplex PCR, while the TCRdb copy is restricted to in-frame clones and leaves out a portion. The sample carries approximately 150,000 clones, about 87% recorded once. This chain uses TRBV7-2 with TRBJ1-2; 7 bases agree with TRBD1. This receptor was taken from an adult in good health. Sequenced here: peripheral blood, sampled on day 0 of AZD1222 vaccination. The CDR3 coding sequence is TGTGCCAGCAGCACGACAGGGTGGCGTGGCTACACCTTC. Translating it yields CASSTTGWRGYTF.